Listed here are 10 T cell receptor beta chains from one sample, sequenced in a study of cytomegalovirus exposure and HLA in healthy donors. The PCR ran on 60 Vbeta and 13 Jbeta primers. Profiling relied on immunoSEQ multiplex PCR, and the TCRdb table lists in-frame clones only, not all of them. The table lists around 150,000 clones, approximately 70% of them singletons. Sequencing was carried out using PBMCs. The receptors come from a human donor in good health.

The chain joins TRBV6-6 to TRBJ2-5; D is unresolved. Germline V CDR1 and CDR2: MNHNY, SVGAGI (reference sequence). This CDR3 comprises 13 residues. Trimming shortened V by 2 bases and J by 4 bases, and 8 bases separated the two germline ends. The CDR3: CASSYRAGETQYF. In DNA form, the CDR3 reads TGTGCCAGCAGTTACCGAGCTGGAGAGACCCAGTACTTC.

This clone has more than one count but fewer than ten. The rearrangement links TRBV11-2 to TRBJ2-3, with 10 bases fitting TRBD2. V lost 5 bases, J lost 8 bases, and 10 bases stayed unmatched. The CDR3 loop spans 15 amino acids. Per the germline V gene, CDR1 is SGHAT and CDR2 is FQNNGV. CDR3 amino acids: CASSPGLAVTGTQYF. DNA for the CDR3: TGTGCCAGCAGCCCCGGACTAGCGGTGACCGGTACGCAGTATTTT.

The chain employs TRBV25-1 and TRBJ2-6; unclear D gene. Germline-derived CDR1 and CDR2 are MGHDK and SYGVNS. This CDR3 is built from 15 residues. Between the trimmed V and J ends, which lost 4 bases and 0 bases, there was a span of 7 bases. The CDR3 here is CASSVSGSGANVLTF. The CDR3 nucleotides read TGTGCCAGCAGTGTCTCGGGCTCTGGGGCCAACGTCCTGACTTTC. The variable domain in full, completed from reference TRBV25-1 and TRBJ2-6, reads EADIYQTPRYLVIGTGKKITLECSQTMGHDKMYWYQQDPGMELHLIHYSYGVNSTEKGDLSSESTVSRIRTEHFPLTLESARPSHTSQYLCASSVSGSGANVLTFGAGSRLTVL.

CDR3 DNA sequence: TGCAGCGTTGAAGGGAGCGGACCAACTACGCAGTATTTT. Translation gives CSVEGSGPTTQYF. The V gene is TRBV29-1, the J gene TRBJ2-3, with a possible D match to TRBD2 (5 bases). The germline gives CDR1 SQVTM, CDR2 ANQGSEA. The CDR3 contains 13 residues. The V end lost 1 base, the J end lost 8 bases, and 13 bases lay between the germline ends.

The rearrangement links TRBV9 to TRBJ2-3; D gene unclear. V lost 0 bases to trimming and J lost 7 bases, with 9 bases between them. The CDR3 consists of 13 residues. Germline V CDR1 and CDR2: SGDLS, YYNGEE. The CDR3 DNA reads TGTGCCAGCAGCGTAGAATCGAGAAATACGCAGTATTTT. Protein: CASSVESRNTQYF.

This chain connects TRBV29-1 to TRBJ2-1; D not certain. V was shortened by 0 bases and J by 0 bases, with 6 bases between the two germline ends. The length of the CDR3 is 14 residues. Germline lookup yields CDR1 SQVTM and CDR2 ANQGSEA. Here the CDR3 reads CSVEDYSSYNEQFF. DNA for the CDR3: TGCAGCGTTGAAGACTATAGCTCCTACAATGAGCAGTTCTTC.

The rearrangement links TRBV4-3 to TRBJ2-3, with 8 bases lining up with TRBD2. The junction had 4 bases not matched to a gene; V was cut back by 1 base and J by 4 bases. Germline V lookup: CDR1 LGHNA, CDR2 YSLEER. This CDR3 spans 15 amino acids. In DNA form, the CDR3 reads TGCGCCAGCAGCCAAGTAGCGGGATCCCCAGATACGCAGTATTTT. Translating gives CASSQVAGSPDTQYF.

For this clone: In the same sample, other DNA sequences code for this CDR3. The chain is built from TRBV28 and TRBJ2-7; D may be TRBD1 (6 bases). Germline CDR1 is MDHEN and CDR2 is SYDVKM. V gave up 4 bases and J gave up 1 base, with 8 bases separating them. There are 13 residues in the CDR3. The CDR3 is CASSSGQSYEQYF. DNA for the CDR3: TGTGCCAGCAGTTCGGGACAATCCTACGAGCAGTACTTC.

V is TRBV11-3 and J is TRBJ2-1, with 13 nucleotides matching TRBD2. The V gene end was trimmed by 5 bases and the J gene end by 0 bases; junction bases not matched to a gene: 4. The CDR3 spans 17 residues. Germline CDR1 SGHNT, CDR2 YENEEA. This CDR3 reads CASSEGLAGNSYNEQFF. The CDR3 nucleotides read TGTGCCAGCAGCGAGGGACTAGCGGGAAACTCCTACAATGAGCAGTTCTTC.

This clone turned up a few times. CDR3 nucleotides: TGTGCCAGAAGCTTGGCCGGGTTTGGGACTAGCGGGTTTAGCTCCTACAATGAGCAGTTCTTC. Its translation is CARSLAGFGTSGFSSYNEQFF. The chain uses TRBV5-3 and TRBJ2-1, with 12 bases aligning to TRBD2. TRBV5-3 is classed as an ORF, of uncertain function. The V segment lost 0 bases and the J segment 0 bases; nucleotides outside the gene matches: 13. The CDR3 covers 21 residues.